The 26 T cell receptor beta chains presented below share a single source sample, sequenced in a study of T cell repertoires in cytomegalovirus infection. TCRdb reprocessed the reads via MiXCR and lists one record per CDR3 protein. The sample holds fewer than 200,000 distinct CDR3 sequences; roughly 19% are singletons and the top ten take around 3.1%. The sample comprised PBMCs. Source of these receptors: a human donor in good health (CMV status not recorded). Some clones in this sample may be carry-over from other donors' samples.

The chain employs TRBV11-3 and TRBJ2-7; D remains ambiguous. From germline, CDR1 is SGHNT and CDR2 YENEEA. This CDR3 has 11 amino acids. The germline V and J ends were trimmed by 7 bases and 7 bases, with 11 bases remaining between them. CDR3 in DNA: TGTGCCAGCACTTTGGGTTCTGAGCAGTACTTC. This sequence encodes CASTLGSEQYF.

The chain is built from TRBV7-6 and TRBJ1-4; the D gene is possibly TRBD1 (5 bases). Trimming cost V 2 bases and J 5 bases, with 9 bases left between them. Germline loops: CDR1 SGHVS, CDR2 FNYEAQ. The length of the CDR3 is 14 residues. The CDR3 reads CASSLNGGNEKLFF. The CDR3 DNA follows: TGTGCCAGCAGCTTAAATGGGGGGAATGAAAAACTGTTTTTT.

The sample holds a few counts of this clonotype. The V and J genes are TRBV15 and TRBJ1-1; weak D call: TRBD1 (5 bases). Deletions cut 0 bases from V and 5 bases from J, with 13 bases between. The length of the CDR3 is 15 residues. Germline V gene data show CDR1 as LNHNV and CDR2 as YYDKDF (reference sequence). This CDR3 reads CATSRDTGARTEAFF. The DNA of the CDR3 is TGTGCCACCAGCAGAGATACAGGAGCGCGTACTGAAGCTTTCTTT.

The V call is TRBV5-8, the J call TRBJ2-3; possibly TRBD2 for D (6 bases). The ends were cut back, 3 bases at V and 0 bases at J, with 11 bases in the middle. This CDR3 has 15 residues. In germline, CDR1 is SGHTS, CDR2 YDEGEE. The CDR3 region has the DNA TGTGCCAGCAGCTCCCTGGCGGGAAGCACAGATACGCAGTATTTT. Amino acids: CASSSLAGSTDTQYF.

The chain recombines TRBV6-6 with TRBJ2-1, with TRBD1 identical over 10 bases. The germline V gene has CDR1 MNHNY and CDR2 SVGAGI (reference sequence). The ends lost 5 bases at V and 7 bases at J; junction bases unmatched: 11. This CDR3 has 16 residues. The CDR3 DNA is TGTGCCAGCAGTGGTCTGGGACAGGGGAGGGGAAATGAGCAGTTCTTC. It is translated as CASSGLGQGRGNEQFF.

The chain employs TRBV28 and TRBJ2-4; weak D call: TRBD2 (6 bases). The CDR3 covers 15 residues. Trimming took off 7 bases at V and 3 bases at J, with 16 bases between the two ends. Germline V CDR1 and CDR2: MDHEN, SYDVKM. The CDR3 DNA is TGTGCCAGCATGACCGGAGGGGAAGGCAAAAACATTCAGTACTTC. Translation: CASMTGGEGKNIQYF.

The rearrangement links TRBV5-1 to TRBJ2-2; 8 bases are a match to TRBD2. Losses at the gene ends were 3 bases for V and 0 bases for J; bases not matched to a gene: 4. CDR1 and CDR2 from the germline V gene are SGHRS and YFSETQ. The CDR3 sequence is 16 residues long. The CDR3 DNA reads TGCGCCAGCAGCTACCAACTAGCGGCGAACACCGGGGAGCTGTTTTTT. Its translation is CASSYQLAANTGELFF.

This clonotype was observed many times. The V gene is TRBV7-2, the J gene TRBJ2-5; D unresolved. Germline-derived CDR1 and CDR2 are SGHTA and FQGNSA. Trimming pared 5 bases from V and 5 bases from J, leaving 12 bases between. This CDR3 contains 13 residues. Here the CDR3 DNA reads TGTGCCAGCAGCCAAGCGACAAGGGAGACCCAGTACTTC. Its translation: CASSQATRETQYF.

This clonotype came up many times. The V and J genes are TRBV7-8 and TRBJ2-2, with 10 bases identical to TRBD2. J gave up 6 bases and V 3 bases, and 1 base lay outside the gene matches. The CDR3 spans 14 residues. Germline V CDR1 and CDR2: SGHVS, FQNEAQ. CDR3 sequence: CASSLTSGPGELFF. CDR3 in DNA: TGTGCCAGCAGCTTGACTAGCGGGCCCGGGGAGCTGTTTTTT.

This clonotype was counted only a few times. This rearrangement joins TRBV20-1 to TRBJ2-7, with D perhaps TRBD2 (6 bases). Germline lookup yields CDR1 DFQATT and CDR2 SNEGSKA (reference sequence). Between the trimmed V and J ends, which lost 5 bases and 1 base, there was a span of 15 bases. The CDR3 has 14 residues. The CDR3 DNA is TGCAGTGCTCCCTCTAGCGATTCGTCCTACGAGCAGTACTTC. The encoded protein is CSAPSSDSSYEQYF.

The CDR3, as DNA: TGTGCCAGCAGCTTAGCGAGGGGCTCACCCCTCCACTTT. Residues: CASSLARGSPLHF. The chain is built from TRBV7-8 and TRBJ1-6, with D possibly matching TRBD1 (5 bases). Germline CDR1 SGHVS, CDR2 FQNEAQ. The CDR3 length is 13 residues. Trimming removed 0 bases from V and 10 bases from J, with 7 bases in between.

This clonotype was detected ten times or more. The chain uses TRBV7-2 and TRBJ2-4, with D possibly TRBD2 on 7 matching bases. With 2 bases removed from V and 3 bases from J, the gap between germline ends came to 20 bases. The length of the CDR3 is 18 residues. Germline CDR1 SGHTA, CDR2 FQGNSA. The CDR3 is CASSLSARGAFGKNIQYF. The CDR3 DNA sequence: TGTGCCAGCAGCTTAAGTGCCCGGGGGGCGTTTGGCAAAAACATTCAGTACTTC.

This clonotype was recorded at least ten times. The V and J genes are TRBV12-3 or TRBV12-4 and TRBJ1-4; D may be TRBD1 (6 bases). The ends were cut back, 6 bases at V and 8 bases at J, with 16 bases in the middle. The CDR3 spans 14 residues. The CDR3 DNA sequence: TGTGCCAGCAGCCAACAGGGTATAAGCGAAAAACTGTTTTTT. Residues: CASSQQGISEKLFF.

In its sample, this clonotype was seen many times. The V call is TRBV12-3 or TRBV12-4, the J call TRBJ2-7; D is unresolved. This CDR3 region has 13 residues. The germline V and J ends were trimmed by 8 bases and 0 bases, with 11 bases remaining between them. CDR3 residues: CASGPRASYEQYF. DNA of the CDR3: TGTGCCAGCGGCCCCCGGGCCTCCTACGAGCAGTACTTC.

This clonotype occurred many times. The chain employs TRBV7-2 and TRBJ1-6, with TRBD1 matching over 10 bases. This CDR3 contains 15 residues. V shed 5 bases and J 9 bases; nucleotides not matched to a gene: 7. Germline V gives CDR1 SGHTA, CDR2 FQGNSA. In DNA, the CDR3 is TGTGCCAGCAGCCCTAGACAGGGGGCTGGTTCACCCCTCCACTTT. Encoded protein: CASSPRQGAGSPLHF.

The table lists this clonotype with a few counts. The rearrangement links TRBV7-9 to TRBJ2-7; 8 bases are a match to TRBD1. The ends lost 8 bases at V and 6 bases at J; junction bases unmatched: 9. There are 13 residues in the CDR3. Germline CDR1 and CDR2: SEHNR and FQNEAQ (reference sequence). Written as DNA, the CDR3 is TGTGCCAGCCCCCTCAACAGGGGGTCCGAGCAGTACTTC. Translating it yields CASPLNRGSEQYF.

This clonotype was seen a few times. This rearrangement joins TRBV19 to TRBJ2-1; weak D call: TRBD2 (5 bases). The CDR3 length is 15 residues. The germline V and J ends were trimmed by 5 bases and 10 bases, with 21 bases remaining between them. Germline V gene lookup returns CDR1 LNHDA and CDR2 SQIVND (reference sequence). The CDR3: CASSPPSSPTWEQFF. CDR3 in DNA: TGTGCCAGTAGTCCCCCTAGCTCTCCGACATGGGAGCAGTTCTTC.

This clonotype came up a few times. This chain uses TRBV5-1 with TRBJ2-2, with D possibly being TRBD1 (5 bases). Trimming took off 4 bases at V and 2 bases at J, with 12 bases between the two ends. CDR1 is SGHRS and CDR2 is YFSETQ in the germline V gene. The CDR3 totals 15 residues. CDR3 nucleotides: TGCGCCAGCAGCGTGGCAGGGAAAAACACCGGGGAGCTGTTTTTT. Protein sequence: CASSVAGKNTGELFF.

This clonotype has a count of ten or more. The DNA for the CDR3 is TGTGCCAGCAGCTCCCAGGGGATAGGGGCTAACTATGGCTACACCTTC. This translates into CASSSQGIGANYGYTF. The V and J genes are TRBV7-8 and TRBJ1-2; a weak D match, TRBD1 (6 bases). The V end lost 4 bases, the J end lost 0 bases, and 15 bases lay between the germline ends. This CDR3 has 16 residues. Germline CDR1 and CDR2: SGHVS and FQNEAQ.

This clonotype has more than one count but fewer than ten. This sequence joins TRBV7-2 and TRBJ1-2; TRBD1 might be the D (5 bases). V was pared by 4 bases and J by 3 bases, with 12 bases between. The CDR3 consists of 14 residues. The germline gives CDR1 SGHTA, CDR2 FQGNSA. CDR3 DNA sequence: TGTGCCAGCAGCTCGACAGAGTTCGACTATGGCTACACCTTC. Its translation is CASSSTEFDYGYTF.

This clonotype occurred a few times. The chain joins TRBV15 to TRBJ2-5; 9 nucleotides match TRBD1. Trimming took 4 bases from V and 1 from J; bases not matched to a gene: 1. Germline loops: CDR1 LNHNV, CDR2 YYDKDF (reference sequence). The CDR3 length is 14 residues. CDR3 sequence (DNA): TGTGCCACCAGCAAACAGGGGGCCCAAGAGACCCAGTACTTC. As protein: CATSKQGAQETQYF.

This clonotype was observed a handful of times. V is TRBV7-8 and J is TRBJ2-7, with a possible D match to TRBD2 (7 bases). Germline-derived CDR1 and CDR2 are SGHVS and FQNEAQ. CDR3 length: 14 residues. Trimming pared 8 bases from V and 8 bases from J, leaving 22 bases between. CDR3: CASVLTGAGAQQYF. DNA for the CDR3: TGTGCCAGCGTCCTAACGGGGGCGGGGGCACAGCAGTACTTC.

This clonotype was recorded at least ten times. The chain joins TRBV5-5 to TRBJ2-1; D is possibly TRBD2 (6 bases). Germline CDR1 SGHKS, CDR2 YYEKEE (reference sequence). The CDR3 is 13 amino acids. Trimming removed 4 bases from V and 8 bases from J, with 13 bases in between. The CDR3 region has the DNA TGTGCCAGCAGCGGAACTAGCAGCGATGAGCAGTTCTTC. The encoded protein is CASSGTSSDEQFF.

This clonotype was seen only a few times. The rearrangement uses TRBV7-9 and TRBJ2-7, with 7 bases aligning to TRBD1. This CDR3 spans 16 amino acids. CDR1 and CDR2 from the germline V gene are SEHNR and FQNEAQ (reference sequence). J was trimmed by 0 bases and V by 5 bases; bases with no gene match: 10. In DNA form, the CDR3 reads TGTGCCAGCAGCCCGCGAACAGGGGCCCTCTCCTACGAGCAGTACTTC. It yields the protein CASSPRTGALSYEQYF.

The chain recombines TRBV3-1 with TRBJ2-7, with D uncertain. The germline V gene has CDR1 LGHDT and CDR2 YNNKEL (reference sequence). Between the trimmed V and J ends, which lost 0 bases and 7 bases, there was a span of 13 bases. The CDR3 is made up of 14 amino acids. The CDR3 DNA follows: TGTGCCAGCAGCCAAGATCTGGATTGGCGAGAGCAGTACTTC. Translated, it gives CASSQDLDWREQYF.

A few counts support this clonotype. The chain carries TRBV20-1 and TRBJ1-1; TRBD1 matches at 8 bases. V dropped 3 bases and J dropped 7; count of bases not matched to a gene: 4. The CDR3 contains 12 residues. Germline V lookup: CDR1 DFQATT, CDR2 SNEGSKA (reference sequence). The DNA of the CDR3 is TGCAGTGCTAGCAGGGGGCGGGGTGAAGCTTTCTTT. Translated: CSASRGRGEAFF.